Presented here are 23 T cell receptor beta chains from one specimen sequenced in a study of metastatic and nonmetastatic thyroid tumors. Each patient went into thyroid surgery without having received any treatment. Using MiXCR, TCRdb re-called clones from the PCR reads. The sample has about 34,000 clones; roughly 18% are singletons. Material for sequencing was blood. Receptors were obtained from a female donor with papillary thyroid cancer or a benign thyroid nodule (not recorded which). Some clones in this sample may be carry-over from other donors' samples.

The table lists this clone with many counts. This chain joins TRBV29-1 and TRBJ2-7; TRBD2 agrees at 7 bases. The CDR3 is 13 residues long. Per germline, CDR1 SQVTM and CDR2 ANQGSEA. After removal of 6 bases from V and 6 bases from J, the junction contained 11 bases not matched to a gene. CDR3 in DNA: TGCAGCGTCCCGGGACTAATAATATCCGAGCAGTACTTC. This encodes CSVPGLIISEQYF.

This clone showed up many times. The V gene is TRBV5-1, the J gene TRBJ1-1, with TRBD1 identical over 8 bases. This CDR3 comprises 14 residues. The V segment lost 4 bases and the J segment 4 bases; nucleotides outside the gene matches: 6. CDR1 is SGHRS, CDR2 YFSETQ, per germline. The CDR3 loop reads CASSQGTGGTEAFF. CDR3 nucleotide sequence: TGCGCCAGCAGCCAAGGAACAGGGGGCACTGAAGCTTTCTTT.

Here the CDR3 reads CSARVPGQGNEQYF. In DNA form, the CDR3 reads TGCAGTGCTAGAGTCCCGGGACAGGGAAACGAGCAGTACTTC. V gene TRBV20-1 combines with J gene TRBJ2-7; 9 bases fit TRBD1. The germline V gene has CDR1 DFQATT and CDR2 SNEGSKA (reference sequence). V dropped 1 base and J dropped 5; count of bases not matched to a gene: 6. This CDR3 has 14 residues.

Only a few counts were recorded for this clone. The junction and the germline gene differ at one end; a read error may be behind it. This chain joins TRBV6-6 and TRBJ2-6; the D is unclear. This CDR3 is 17 amino acids long. The germline gives CDR1 MNHNY, CDR2 SVGAGI (reference sequence). CDR3: CARSYSLSNYGANVLTF. The CDR3 bases are TGTGCCAGAAGTTACTCATTAAGTAACTATGGGGCCAACGTCCTGACTTTC.

This clone was picked up many times. This chain joins TRBV20-1 and TRBJ1-4; D remains ambiguous. Looked up from germline, CDR1 is DFQATT and CDR2 is SNEGSKA (reference sequence). V lost 4 bases and J lost 0, with 9 bases in between. The CDR3 covers 14 residues. The CDR3 reads CSATAAATNEKLFF. The CDR3 DNA follows: TGCAGTGCTACGGCAGCAGCAACTAATGAAAAACTGTTTTTT.

By proportion, this clone is medium-sized (0.01 to 0.1%). The chain combines TRBV20-1 with TRBJ1-1; D call uncertain. The germline V and J ends were trimmed by 1 base and 5 bases, with 17 bases remaining between them. This CDR3 is built from 15 residues. Germline V gene sequence: CDR1 DFQATT, CDR2 SNEGSKA (reference sequence). As DNA, the CDR3 is TGCAGTGCTAGAGTTGGCGAGGGCTTTATAACTGAAGCTTTCTTT. Its translation is CSARVGEGFITEAFF.

This clone was seen a handful of times. The DNA for the CDR3 is TGTGCCAGCAGCCTAGATCGGGACACTGGCTACACCTTC. This codes for CASSLDRDTGYTF. This chain connects TRBV12-3 or TRBV12-4 to TRBJ1-2, with a weak D call TRBD1 (6 bases). The CDR3 is 13 residues long. Trimming pared 6 bases from V and 7 bases from J, leaving 15 bases between.

This clone occurred many times. The chain links TRBV19 to TRBJ1-2, with 7 nucleotides matching TRBD1. This CDR3 has 13 residues. Germline CDR1 is LNHDA and CDR2 is SQIVND (reference sequence). V was clipped by 6 bases and J by 8 bases; unmatched bases: 9. The CDR3 region is CASRGQPPDGYTF. As DNA, the CDR3 is TGTGCCAGTAGGGGACAGCCGCCTGACGGCTACACCTTC. Supplemented by reference TRBV19 and TRBJ1-2, the full variable domain reads DGGITQSPKYLFRKEGQNVTLSCEQNLNHDAMYWYRQDPGQGLRLIYYSQIVNDFQKGDIAEGYSVSREKKESFPLTVTSAQKNPTAFYLCASRGQPPDGYTFGSGTRLTVV.

This clone was detected ten times or more. This chain connects TRBV11-2 to TRBJ2-5; D might be TRBD1 or TRBD2, each matching 5 bases. This CDR3 spans 14 amino acids. V gave up 0 bases and J gave up 4 bases, with 9 bases separating them. Germline CDR1 is SGHAT and CDR2 is FQNNGV. The CDR3 is CASSLDPGTETQYF. Written as DNA, the CDR3 is TGTGCCAGCAGCTTAGATCCAGGGACAGAGACCCAGTACTTC.

Ten or more counts support this clone. CDR3 protein: CASSFGGGTDTDTQYF. DNA of the CDR3: TGTGCCAGCAGTTTCGGGGGGGGGACAGACACAGATACGCAGTATTTT. The gene calls are TRBV12-3 or TRBV12-4 and TRBJ2-3; TRBD2 might be the D (8 bases). The CDR3 contains 16 residues. Trimming shortened V by 3 bases and J by 2 bases, and 15 bases separated the two germline ends.

The J gene is TRBJ1-1, the V gene TRBV6-1; a weak D match, TRBD1 (6 bases). CDR3 size: 13 residues. The V gene lost 0 bases and the J gene lost 8 bases, with 10 bases spanning the gap. The germline CDR1 and CDR2 sequences are MNHNS and SASEGT. This chain's CDR3 is CASSEAEQGEAFF. The CDR3 DNA reads TGTGCCAGCAGTGAAGCGGAGCAGGGGGAAGCTTTCTTT.

There are many counts of this clone. The chain links TRBV2 to TRBJ2-5; D could derive from TRBD1 or TRBD2 (5 bases each). V was clipped by 2 bases and J by 3 bases, with 13 bases between them. The germline gives CDR1 SNHLY, CDR2 FYNNEI. The CDR3 totals 15 residues. CDR3 residues: CASSESRGRKETQYF. DNA for the CDR3: TGTGCCAGCAGTGAATCCCGGGGCCGTAAAGAGACCCAGTACTTC. The whole variable domain, remainder taken from reference TRBV2 and TRBJ2-5, is EPEVTQTPSHQVTQMGQEVILRCVPISNHLYFYWYRQILGQKVEFLVSFYNNEISEKSEIFDDQFSVERPDGSNFTLKIRSTKLEDSAMYFCASSESRGRKETQYFGPGTRLLVL.

This clone was seen at least ten times. The rearrangement links TRBV20-1 to TRBJ2-1; D gene uncertain. The germline V gene has CDR1 DFQATT and CDR2 SNEGSKA (reference sequence). The CDR3 is made up of 14 amino acids. Trimming cost V 2 bases and J 1 base, with 9 bases left between them. CDR3 sequence (DNA): TGCAGTGCTAGACTTCCCAGTTCCTACAATGAGCAGTTCTTC. It specifies CSARLPSSYNEQFF.

V and J are TRBV2 and TRBJ2-6; 7 nucleotides line up with TRBD2. V lost 6 bases and J lost 6; bases outside the gene matches: 8. CDR3 length: 15 residues. Germline CDR1 SNHLY, CDR2 FYNNEI. CDR3: CASRAAGFVANVLTF. The CDR3 DNA reads TGTGCCAGCAGGGCAGCGGGGTTTGTGGCCAACGTCCTGACTTTC.

The rearrangement links TRBV7-2 to TRBJ1-2, with 10 positions matching TRBD1. CDR3 length: 15 amino acids. J was trimmed by 8 bases and V by 0 bases; bases with no gene match: 6. CDR1 SGHTA and CDR2 FQGNSA come from the germline V gene. CDR3 DNA: TGTGCCAGCAGCTTAGCGACGACAGGGGGCAGAGGCTACACCTTC. Translation: CASSLATTGGRGYTF.

The chain employs TRBV2 and TRBJ2-2, with no clear D. V shed 4 bases and J shed 0 bases, with 9 bases lying between them. CDR3 length: 15 residues. Per germline, CDR1 SNHLY and CDR2 FYNNEI. The CDR3 DNA reads as TGTGCCAGCAGTGCCCTCCGCTCGAACACCGGGGAGCTGTTTTTT. It translates to CASSALRSNTGELFF.

Notes on this clone: This may come from a read error, since a much larger clone is one base off. The chain joins TRBV7-9 to TRBJ2-5; tentatively, D is TRBD2 (5 bases). The CDR3 spans 14 residues. Between the trimmed V and J ends, which lost 1 base and 4 bases, there was a span of 10 bases. CDR1 is SEHNR and CDR2 is FQNEAQ in the germline V gene (reference sequence). This CDR3 is CASSLVSSRETQYF. The CDR3 coding sequence is TGTGCCAGCAGCTTAGTGTCTAGCCGAGAGACCCAGTACTTC.

V is TRBV5-1 and J is TRBJ1-5; D unclear. The germline V and J ends were trimmed by 4 bases and 0 bases, with 5 bases remaining between them. The CDR3 runs 13 residues. The germline gives CDR1 SGHRS, CDR2 YFSETQ. CDR3 in amino acids: CASSLDSNQPQHF. CDR3 nucleotides: TGCGCCAGCAGCCTAGATAGCAATCAGCCCCAGCATTTT.

This clone has ten or more counts. The CDR3 spells CASSAQLMHEQFF. CDR3 nucleotides: TGTGCCAGCAGCGCTCAGTTAATGCATGAGCAGTTCTTC. This rearrangement joins TRBV6-1 to TRBJ2-1; D ambiguous. Germline V CDR1 and CDR2: MNHNS, SASEGT. CDR3 size: 13 residues. Trimming left V 6 bases short and J 8 bases short, with 14 bases between.

This clone was observed at least ten times. The rearrangement links TRBV7-8 to TRBJ1-6; tentative D call: TRBD1 (5 bases). The germline V gene encodes CDR1 SGHVS and CDR2 FQNEAQ. Trimming shortened V by 5 bases and J by 9 bases, and 11 bases separated the two germline ends. The CDR3 extends over 13 amino acids. The CDR3 loop is CASSHSGGSPLHF. For the CDR3, the DNA is TGTGCCAGCAGCCACAGTGGGGGTTCACCCCTCCACTTT.

This clone was recorded many times. The V and J genes are TRBV6-4 and TRBJ2-3, with D hard to call. V lost 0 bases, J lost 2 bases, and 3 bases lay in between. This CDR3 spans 13 amino acids. CDR1 is MRHNA and CDR2 is SNTAGT in the germline V gene. As DNA, the CDR3 is TGTGCCAGCAGTGACTCGACCACAGATACGCAGTATTTT. It codes for CASSDSTTDTQYF.

Within the sample, this clone is medium-sized. The chain combines TRBV6-5 with TRBJ2-7, with D perhaps TRBD2 (5 bases). The CDR3 contains 15 residues. Germline CDR1 MNHEY, CDR2 SVGAGI. Between the trimmed V and J ends, which lost 2 bases and 3 bases, there was a span of 14 bases. The CDR3 sequence is CASSYDGETFYEQYF. The CDR3 DNA follows: TGTGCCAGCAGTTACGACGGGGAGACTTTCTACGAGCAGTACTTC.

A few counts support this clone. The genes are TRBV25-1 and TRBJ2-7; D gene uncertain. The CDR3 runs to 13 residues. Germline assignment: CDR1 MGHDK and CDR2 SYGVNS. Trimming stripped 7 bases from V and 5 bases from J, with 15 bases between. DNA of the CDR3: TGTGCCAGCATTTACCTAGGGCAGAACGAGCAGTACTTC. Translating gives CASIYLGQNEQYF.